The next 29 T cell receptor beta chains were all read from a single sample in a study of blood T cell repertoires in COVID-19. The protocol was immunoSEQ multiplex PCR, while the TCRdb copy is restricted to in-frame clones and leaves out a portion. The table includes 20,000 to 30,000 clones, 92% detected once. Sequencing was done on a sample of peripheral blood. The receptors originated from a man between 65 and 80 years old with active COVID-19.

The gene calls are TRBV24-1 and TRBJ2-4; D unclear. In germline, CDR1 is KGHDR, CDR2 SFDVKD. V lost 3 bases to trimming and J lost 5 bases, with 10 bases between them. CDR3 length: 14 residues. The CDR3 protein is CATSDPQGENIQYF. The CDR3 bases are TGTGCCACCAGTGATCCGCAAGGAGAAAACATTCAGTACTTC.

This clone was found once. CDR3 region: CASSPLGTSGRRPQETQYF. CDR3 nucleotide sequence: TGTGCCAGCTCACCACTCGGGACTAGCGGGAGAAGGCCCCAAGAGACCCAGTACTTC. The gene calls are TRBV18 and TRBJ2-5, with TRBD2 matching 14 bases. The CDR3 covers 19 residues. Looked up from germline, CDR1 is KGHSH and CDR2 is LQKENI. J gave up 1 base and V 1 base, and 8 bases lay outside the gene matches.

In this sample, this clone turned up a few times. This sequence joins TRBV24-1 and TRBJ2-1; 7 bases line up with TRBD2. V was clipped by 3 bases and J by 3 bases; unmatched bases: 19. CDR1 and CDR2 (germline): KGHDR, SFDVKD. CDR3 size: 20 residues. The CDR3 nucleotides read TGTGCCACCAGTGATCGGAGGGCCTCCTTGGGCGGGAGTTACTACAATGAGCAGTTCTTC. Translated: CATSDRRASLGGSYYNEQFF.

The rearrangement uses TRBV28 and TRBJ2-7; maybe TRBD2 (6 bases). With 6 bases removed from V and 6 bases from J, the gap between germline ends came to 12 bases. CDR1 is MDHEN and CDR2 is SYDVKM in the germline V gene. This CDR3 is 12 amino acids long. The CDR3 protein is CASRVTSSEQYF. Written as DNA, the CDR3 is TGTGCCAGCAGGGTGACTAGTTCCGAGCAGTACTTC.

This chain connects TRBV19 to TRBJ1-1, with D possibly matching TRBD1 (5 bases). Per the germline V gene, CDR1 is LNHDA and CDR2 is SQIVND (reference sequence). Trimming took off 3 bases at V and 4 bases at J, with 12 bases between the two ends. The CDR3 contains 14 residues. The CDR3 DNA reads TGTGCCAGTAGTATGGGGCAGATCGGCACTGAAGCTTTCTTT. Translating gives CASSMGQIGTEAFF.

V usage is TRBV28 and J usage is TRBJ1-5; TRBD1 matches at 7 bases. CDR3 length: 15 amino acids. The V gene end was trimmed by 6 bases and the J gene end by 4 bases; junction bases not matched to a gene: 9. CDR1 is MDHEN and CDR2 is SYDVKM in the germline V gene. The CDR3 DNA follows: TGTGCCAGCAGGAGAAGGACAGGTCAGAATCAGCCCCAGCATTTT. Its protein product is CASRRRTGQNQPQHF.

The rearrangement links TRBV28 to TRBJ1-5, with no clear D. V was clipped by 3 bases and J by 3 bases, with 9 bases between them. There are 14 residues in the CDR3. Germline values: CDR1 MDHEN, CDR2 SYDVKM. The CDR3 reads CASSLGPNNQPQHF. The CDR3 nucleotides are TGTGCCAGCAGTTTGGGCCCTAACAATCAGCCCCAGCATTTT.

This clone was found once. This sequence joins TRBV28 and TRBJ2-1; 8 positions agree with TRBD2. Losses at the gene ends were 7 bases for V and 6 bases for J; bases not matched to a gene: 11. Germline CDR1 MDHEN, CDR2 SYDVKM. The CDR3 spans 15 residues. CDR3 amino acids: CASNPSGGGRNEQFF. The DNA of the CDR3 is TGTGCCAGCAACCCCTCGGGGGGGGGCCGCAATGAGCAGTTCTTC.

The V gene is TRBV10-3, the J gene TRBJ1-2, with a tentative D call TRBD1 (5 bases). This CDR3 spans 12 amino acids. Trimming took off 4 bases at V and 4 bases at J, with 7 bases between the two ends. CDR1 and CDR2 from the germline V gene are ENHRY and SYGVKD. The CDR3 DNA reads TGTGCCATCAGTGCGGGGGTCTATGGCTACACCTTC. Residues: CAISAGVYGYTF.

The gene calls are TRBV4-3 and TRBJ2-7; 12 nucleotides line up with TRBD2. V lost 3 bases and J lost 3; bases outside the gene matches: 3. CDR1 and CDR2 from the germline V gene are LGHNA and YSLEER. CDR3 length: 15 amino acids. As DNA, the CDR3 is TGCGCCAGCAGCCAGCGACTAGCGGGAGACTACGAGCAGTACTTC. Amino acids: CASSQRLAGDYEQYF.

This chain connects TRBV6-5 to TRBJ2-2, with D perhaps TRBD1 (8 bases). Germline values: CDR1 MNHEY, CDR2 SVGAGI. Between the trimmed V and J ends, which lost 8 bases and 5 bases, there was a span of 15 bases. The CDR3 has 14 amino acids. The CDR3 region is CASLGQGGTGELFF. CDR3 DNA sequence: TGTGCCAGCCTCGGACAGGGAGGGACCGGGGAGCTGTTTTTT.

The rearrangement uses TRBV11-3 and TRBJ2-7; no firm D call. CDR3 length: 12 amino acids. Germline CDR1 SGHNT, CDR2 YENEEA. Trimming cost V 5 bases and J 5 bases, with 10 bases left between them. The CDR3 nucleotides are TGTGCCAGCAGCAACCCCGGAGACGAGCAGTACTTC. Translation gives CASSNPGDEQYF.

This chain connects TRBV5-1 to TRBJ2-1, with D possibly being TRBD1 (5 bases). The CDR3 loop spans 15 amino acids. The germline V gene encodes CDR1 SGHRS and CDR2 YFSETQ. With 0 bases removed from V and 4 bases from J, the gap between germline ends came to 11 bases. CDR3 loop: CASSLGQPEYNEQFF. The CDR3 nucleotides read TGCGCCAGCAGCTTGGGACAGCCAGAATACAATGAGCAGTTCTTC.

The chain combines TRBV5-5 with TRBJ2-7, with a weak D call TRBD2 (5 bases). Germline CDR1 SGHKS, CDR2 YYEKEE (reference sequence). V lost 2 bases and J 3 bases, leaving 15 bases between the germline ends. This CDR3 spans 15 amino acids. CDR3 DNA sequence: TGTGCCAGCAGCTTAGAGGGAAACTCATACTACGAGCAGTACTTC. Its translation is CASSLEGNSYYEQYF.

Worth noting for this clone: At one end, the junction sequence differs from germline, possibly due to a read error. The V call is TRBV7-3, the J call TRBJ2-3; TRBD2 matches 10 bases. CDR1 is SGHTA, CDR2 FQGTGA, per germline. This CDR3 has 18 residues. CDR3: CASSLTSLAGGPGGTQYF. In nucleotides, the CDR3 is TGTGCCAGCAGCCTAACATCCTTAGCGGGGGGCCCTGGAGGTACGCAGTATTTT.

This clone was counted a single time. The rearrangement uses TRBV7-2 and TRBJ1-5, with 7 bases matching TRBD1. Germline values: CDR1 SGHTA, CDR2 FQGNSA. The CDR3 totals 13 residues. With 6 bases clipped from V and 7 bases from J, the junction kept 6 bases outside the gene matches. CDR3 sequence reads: CASSLQGIQPQHF. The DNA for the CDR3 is TGTGCCAGCAGTTTACAGGGGATCCAGCCCCAGCATTTT.

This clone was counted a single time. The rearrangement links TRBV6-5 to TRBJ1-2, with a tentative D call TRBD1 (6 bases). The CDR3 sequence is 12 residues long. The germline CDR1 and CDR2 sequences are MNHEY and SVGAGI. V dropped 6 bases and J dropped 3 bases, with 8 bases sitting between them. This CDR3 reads CASSRGHYGYTF. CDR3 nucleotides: TGTGCCAGCAGCAGGGGACACTATGGCTACACCTTC.

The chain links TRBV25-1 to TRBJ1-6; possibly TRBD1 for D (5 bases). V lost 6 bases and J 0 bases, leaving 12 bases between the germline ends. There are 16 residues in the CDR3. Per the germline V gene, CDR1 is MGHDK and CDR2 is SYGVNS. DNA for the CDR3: TGTGCCAGCAGCGGAACAGGCGGCTCCTATAATTCACCCCTCCACTTT. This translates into CASSGTGGSYNSPLHF. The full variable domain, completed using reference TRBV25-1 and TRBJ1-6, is EADIYQTPRYLVIGTGKKITLECSQTMGHDKMYWYQQDPGMELHLIHYSYGVNSTEKGDLSSESTVSRIRTEHFPLTLESARPSHTSQYLCASSGTGGSYNSPLHFGNGTRLTVT.

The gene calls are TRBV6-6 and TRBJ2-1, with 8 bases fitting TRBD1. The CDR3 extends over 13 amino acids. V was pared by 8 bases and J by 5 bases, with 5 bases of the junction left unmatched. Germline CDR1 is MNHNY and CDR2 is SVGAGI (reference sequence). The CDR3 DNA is TGTGCCAGCCAAGGGACAGGAAACAATGAGCAGTTCTTC. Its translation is CASQGTGNNEQFF.

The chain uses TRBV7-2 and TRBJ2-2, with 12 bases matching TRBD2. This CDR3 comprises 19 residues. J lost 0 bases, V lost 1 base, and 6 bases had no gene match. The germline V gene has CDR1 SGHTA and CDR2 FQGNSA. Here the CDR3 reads CASSLGWLAGGPNTGELFF. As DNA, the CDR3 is TGTGCCAGCAGCTTAGGTTGGCTAGCGGGGGGGCCGAACACCGGGGAGCTGTTTTTT.

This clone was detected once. CDR3 loop: CASQGQRYGYTF. CDR3 sequence (DNA): TGTGCCTCCCAGGGACAGCGCTATGGCTACACCTTC. The rearrangement links TRBV19 to TRBJ1-2; 7 nucleotides agree with TRBD1. Germline values: CDR1 LNHDA, CDR2 SQIVND (reference sequence). The CDR3 is 12 residues long. V was clipped by 11 bases and J by 4 bases; unmatched bases: 7.

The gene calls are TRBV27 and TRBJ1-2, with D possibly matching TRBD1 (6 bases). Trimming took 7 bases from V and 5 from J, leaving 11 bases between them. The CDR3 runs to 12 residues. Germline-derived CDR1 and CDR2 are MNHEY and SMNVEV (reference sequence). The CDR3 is CASKLQGYGYTF. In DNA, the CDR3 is TGTGCCAGCAAACTACAGGGATATGGCTACACCTTC.

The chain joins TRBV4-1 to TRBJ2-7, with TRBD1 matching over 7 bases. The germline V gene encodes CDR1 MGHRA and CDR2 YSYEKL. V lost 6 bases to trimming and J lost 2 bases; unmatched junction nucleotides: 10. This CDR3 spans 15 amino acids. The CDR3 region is CASSYSSTGPYEQYF. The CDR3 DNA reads TGCGCCAGCAGTTACTCCTCGACAGGGCCCTACGAGCAGTACTTC.

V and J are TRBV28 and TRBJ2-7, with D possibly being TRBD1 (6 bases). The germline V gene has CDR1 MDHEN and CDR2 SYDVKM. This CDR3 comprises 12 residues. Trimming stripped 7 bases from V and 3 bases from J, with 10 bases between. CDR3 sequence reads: CASNFRGYEQYF. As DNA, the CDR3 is TGTGCCAGCAATTTCAGGGGCTACGAGCAGTACTTC.

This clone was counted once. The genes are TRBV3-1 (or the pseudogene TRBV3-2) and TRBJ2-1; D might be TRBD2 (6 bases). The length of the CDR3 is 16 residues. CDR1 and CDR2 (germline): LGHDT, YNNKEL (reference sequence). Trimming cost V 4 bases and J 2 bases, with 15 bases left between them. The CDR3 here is CASSPRRRGPYNEQFF. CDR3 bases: TGTGCCAGCAGCCCCCGAAGGCGGGGACCCTACAATGAGCAGTTCTTC.

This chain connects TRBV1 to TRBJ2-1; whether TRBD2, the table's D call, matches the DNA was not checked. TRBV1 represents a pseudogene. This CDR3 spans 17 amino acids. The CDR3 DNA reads TGCACCAGCAGCCAAGATGGTATGGGACTAGCGGACAATGAGCAGTTCTTC. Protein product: CTSSQDGMGLADNEQFF.

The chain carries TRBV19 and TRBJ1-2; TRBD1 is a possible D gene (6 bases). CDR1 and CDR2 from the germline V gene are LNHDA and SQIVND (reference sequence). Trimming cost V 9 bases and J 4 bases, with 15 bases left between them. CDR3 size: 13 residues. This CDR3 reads CASSYRVGYGYTF. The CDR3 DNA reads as TGTGCCAGCAGTTACAGGGTTGGCTATGGCTACACCTTC.

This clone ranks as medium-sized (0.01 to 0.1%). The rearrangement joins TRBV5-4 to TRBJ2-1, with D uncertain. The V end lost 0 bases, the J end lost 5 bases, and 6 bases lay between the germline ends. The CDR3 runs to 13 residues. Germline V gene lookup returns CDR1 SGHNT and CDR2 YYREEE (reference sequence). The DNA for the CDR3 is TGTGCCAGCAGCTTGGAACTTAACAATGAGCAGTTCTTC. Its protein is CASSLELNNEQFF.

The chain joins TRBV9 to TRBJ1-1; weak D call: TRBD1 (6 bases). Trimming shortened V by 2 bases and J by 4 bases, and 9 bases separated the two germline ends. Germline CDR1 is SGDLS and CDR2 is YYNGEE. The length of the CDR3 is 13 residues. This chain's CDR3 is CASSVGTTTEAFF. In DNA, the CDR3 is TGTGCCAGCAGCGTCGGGACAACCACTGAAGCTTTCTTT. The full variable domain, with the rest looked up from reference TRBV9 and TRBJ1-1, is DSGVTQTPKHLITATGQRVTLRCSPRSGDLSVYWYQQSLDQGLQFLIQYYNGEERAKGNILERFSAQQFPDLHSELNLSSLELGDSALYFCASSVGTTTEAFFGQGTRLTVV.